This entry is about one TCR beta chain. This clone was picked up a small number of times. Its antigen has not been determined. Base qualities are not provided; no much larger clone lies one nucleotide away. This record belongs to a study of cytomegalovirus exposure and HLA in healthy donors (dated by TCRdb to 2017 to 2019). Study-level background: An earlier analysis of 550 to 700 of the donors reported approximately 290 Gb of sequence data and approximately 110 million unique TCR beta sequences from 150 million to 200 million T cells. A separate validation cohort of approximately 130 different subjects was used in addition to the roughly 700-subject first cohort. An earlier analysis of around 580 of the donors used high-throughput TCR beta sequencing to judge whether each TCR beta V gene segment behaved as functional or pseudogenic. Four to six DR-DQ haplotypes were handled as single units for association and clustering, since linkage in the cohort was strong. Donor age, sex, ethnicity and CMV serostatus were collected together with the repertoire data. A later genetic analysis used genome-wide SNP genotypes for 398 of the 666 donors, treating that subset as a discovery cohort. An early release that covered more than 550 HLA-typed donors contained about 300 gigabases of sequencing data and 65 million to 100 million unique TCR sequences. The aim of the study was to test whether cataloging public T cell receptors could identify signatures of past pathogen exposure. Using immunosequencing, the study profiled T cell repertoires from around 680 subjects and related those repertoires to cytomegalovirus serostatus. HLA typing included class I and class II loci at four-digit resolution. Among about 410 genotyped donors of the cohort, an average of roughly 230,000 unique TCR beta nucleotide sequences was sequenced per donor, of which about 18% were non-productive. All discovery cohort repertoires had been generated using a single sequencing platform. Typing coverage varied by locus: roughly 629-640 donors for A, B, C, DRB1 and DQB1; around 560 for DQA1; approximately 610 for DPA1; around 490 for DPB1. The later analysis used no new phenotypic data to find candidate immune exposures, relying instead on TCR beta sequences and their occurrence across donors. A later analysis re-analyzed previously published TCR beta repertoires from approximately 670 donors and added high-resolution HLA genotyping to study TCR occurrence patterns. To predict cytomegalovirus infection status, the study brought together high-throughput TCR immunosequencing, statistical association of individual TCRs with disease status, and machine learning. Among the roughly 370 genotyped donors, more than 70% belonged to the genetic ancestry cluster associated with self-reported Caucasian donors. General study outcomes and caveats: According to a later genetic analysis, donors in an Asian-associated ancestry cluster had fewer N-insertions in productive TCRs than the approximately 670-donor mean. A later analysis found that most CMV-associated TCR beta chains appeared HLA-restricted, with HLA associations seemingly driven largely by CMV exposure. In a later analysis, over 15,000 TCR beta sequences were associated with specific HLA alleles at a false discovery rate of 0.05. The authors suggested that the approach could potentially be generalized to other disease states and immunological phenotypes. Across donors, most TCR sequences were observed very rarely, whereas some public TCRs were present in many individuals. In both the original and validation cohorts, the classifier was reported to diagnose cytomegalovirus status with high specificity and sensitivity. A few of the identified cytomegalovirus-associated TCR beta chains were confirmed in vitro to be specific for cytomegalovirus antigens. HLA typing was unavailable for some donors at each locus, so association tests used only the typed subset. In a later analysis, HLA-associated TCR beta chains were found to be more clonally expanded and to have lower generation probabilities than equally common non-associated chains. Linkage disequilibrium might explain the correlated functional status among segregating V segments, but an unknown experimental factor could not be excluded. An earlier analysis of 450 to 750 of the donors showed that most TCR beta V segments appeared in productive rearrangements either about 87% or about 30% of the time, which broadly matched IMGT annotations. For the cohort, immune exposure information was limited to CMV serostatus. The presence/absence analyses assumed that sequencing depth was roughly uniform across donors, and that assumption may not be true. The study listed 164 TCR beta chains as associated with cytomegalovirus. A later analysis found that TCR association rates varied across HLA loci, with DRB1 alleles showing the most associated TCRs and HLA-C alleles the fewest. According to a later analysis, parvovirus B19, influenza, CMV and Epstein-Barr virus appeared linked to several top co-occurrence clusters. Because counts were too low, about 15 rarely observed V segments, including chromosome 9 orphons, were left out of the earlier analysis of some 600 of the donors. A further reported finding was that TCR beta sequences accurately predicted the HLA-A and HLA-B alleles for most subjects in the first cohort. A cluster of highly shared sequence variants was judged likely to be a technical artifact of the sequencing pipeline. In a later genetic analysis, a missense DCLRE1C variant was associated with V-gene and J-gene trimming of TCR beta chains, and the association was replicated in an independent cohort. In this cohort, only TCR beta chains were sequenced, and detectable features were limited by the absence of alpha or paired-chain data. When HLA alleles, especially DR and DQ, strongly co-occurred, TCR associations were difficult to assign to individual alleles.

The library was generated by the immunoSEQ multiplex PCR assay. A mixture of 60 forward primers for TCR Vbeta segments and 13 reverse primers for TCR Jbeta segments was used in the multiplex PCR. A multiplex PCR assay on genomic DNA amplified the CDR3 region of rearranged TCR beta genes. Amplified TCR beta libraries were sequenced as 87-base-pair reads on the Illumina HiSeq System. The authors processed their data as follows. In a later analysis, some 80 million unique TCR beta chains were counted across the roughly 610 repertoires, and roughly 11 million of these chains were shared by at least two donors. Raw reads were error-corrected and collapsed into unique sequences by a nearest-neighbor algorithm in which closely related sequences were merged to remove PCR and sequencing errors. To assign V, D and J gene segments, CDR3 sequences were aligned to IMGT reference sequences. For a sequence to be retained, a match of at least six nucleotides was required to both a V gene segment and a J gene segment. A rearrangement counted as productive if the CDR3 had no stop codons and remained in frame with V and J, and every other rearrangement counted as non-productive. CDR3 was defined by IMGT convention, running from the second conserved V-encoded cysteine to the conserved J-encoded phenylalanine. The earlier analysis of some 580 of the donors excluded any sequence lacking an unambiguous match to a single V gene segment. An earlier analysis of 550 to 650 of the donors classified V segments as functional when productive rearrangements were above 56.7% and as segregating when the standard deviation between donors was above 5%. A statistical classification framework was built to diagnose cytomegalovirus status from the catalog of TCR beta chain sequences. In a later analysis, TCR nucleotide sequences were compared against IMGT/GENE-DB human TR gene sequences so that V and J genes could be assigned. The TCRdist pipeline was used in a later analysis to assign CDR3 sequences and most-parsimonious VDJ recombination scenarios. In a later analysis, every TCR beta chain was defined by the combination of its CDR3 amino acid sequence and its V-gene family, and reads without a unique V-gene family were dropped. To address suspected cross-contamination and a sequencing artifact, a later analysis removed several hundred highly shared, low-generation-probability nucleotide sequences. A later analysis calculated a clonal expansion index for each public chain from normalized within-repertoire ranks of inferred template counts. Generation probabilities in a later analysis came from a VDJ recombination model fitted to out-of-frame rearrangements, and those results were checked against IGoR. A later analysis scored TCR-TCR, TCR-HLA and TCR-CMV co-occurrence with hypergeometric tests, applying a repertoire-size bias correction to TCR pairs. False discovery rates were estimated in a later analysis by permuting HLA or CMV assignments 20 times. A later analysis grouped co-occurring TCRs with DBSCAN, adding TCRdist sequence similarity when clustering within HLA-allele-positive subsets. For co-occurrence clustering, repertoires with fewer than 30,000 or more than 120,000 public chains were excluded, along with 4 to 6 repertoires with anomalous nucleotide sharing. TCRdb carries this immuneACCESS record with in-frame sequences only. Its versions omit some clonotypes, under half of them owing to an unresolved V gene in the studies checked, with the rest unexplained. V and J calls and clone size follow that table, whereas D and trimming were derived from the DNA. This sample comprises 95,000 to 110,000 clones, around 74% of them detected only once. The ten largest clones add up to about 15% of the sample.

The cohort comprised 666 healthy bone marrow donors. Cohort members were all nominally healthy when sampled, although unrecorded immune exposures were likely present. The donor was CMV seropositive and belonged to the group of 250 to 350 seropositive cohort members. A peripheral blood sample was collected from each donor, and TCR beta sequencing was performed on peripheral blood mononuclear cells. The Qiagen DNeasy Blood Extraction Kit was used to extract genomic DNA from the blood cell samples. The clonotype originates from a woman in her thirties or forties in good health and CMV-seropositive. Sequencing was performed on PBMCs.

The CDR3 reads CASSLDVVYEQYF. The nucleotide sequence is given as TGCGCCAGCAGCTTGGATGTAGTCTACGAGCAGTACTTC. Recombination connected TRBV5-1 to TRBJ2-7, with an unclear D gene assignment. The CDR1 and CDR2 encoded by the germline V gene are SGHRS and YFSETQ. Measured from the cysteine to the phenylalanine, the CDR3 is 13 residues long. Just CDR3 DNA is preserved here, 39 bases in frame from base 1. The V and J ends are trimmed by 0 bases and 3 bases, leaving 7 bases between them.